Presented here are 27 T cell receptor beta chains from one specimen sequenced in a study of T-cell reconstitution after alpha-beta-depleted transplantation in children. A library of TCRbeta sequences, prepared with unique molecular identifiers, was generated. Each CDR3 protein is one row after TCRdb ran MiXCR on the PCR reads. The sample has roughly 150,000 distinct CDR3 sequences, 11% seen once. The sample consisted of PBMCs, taken before TCRalphabeta/CD19-depleted stem cell transplant. These receptors were taken from a boy between 2 and 10 years old with acute myeloid leukemia, due to receive a stem cell transplant.

This clonotype was recorded many times. The rearrangement joins TRBV9 to TRBJ2-3, with D unclear. The germline V gene has CDR1 SGDLS and CDR2 YYNGEE. V was clipped by 0 bases and J by 4 bases, with 12 bases between them. This CDR3 has 15 amino acids. This CDR3 is CASSVGLSTADTQYF. In DNA form, the CDR3 reads TGTGCCAGCAGCGTAGGTCTTAGCACCGCAGATACGCAGTATTTT.

This clonotype was detected many times. J is TRBJ2-5 and V is TRBV25-1, with D uncertain. Between the trimmed V and J ends, which lost 4 bases and 5 bases, there was a span of 11 bases. Germline V gene lookup returns CDR1 MGHDK and CDR2 SYGVNS. The CDR3 spans 13 residues. Written as DNA, the CDR3 is TGTGCCAGCAGTGGCATGGGGTCGGAGACCCAGTACTTC. Protein product: CASSGMGSETQYF.

This clonotype was recorded many times. The chain joins TRBV20-1 to TRBJ2-2; a possible D gene is TRBD2 (5 bases). From germline, CDR1 is DFQATT and CDR2 SNEGSKA (reference sequence). V lost 8 bases and J 0 bases, leaving 10 bases between the germline ends. There are 13 residues in the CDR3. CDR3 nucleotide sequence: TGCAGTAAGGAGGTACCGAACACCGGGGAGCTGTTTTTT. This sequence encodes CSKEVPNTGELFF.

This clonotype was counted at least ten times. This chain uses TRBV24-1 with TRBJ2-3; no clear D. The CDR3 consists of 11 residues. V dropped 3 bases and J dropped 11 bases, with 8 bases sitting between them. Germline lookup yields CDR1 KGHDR and CDR2 SFDVKD. CDR3 region: CATSDQRMQYF. CDR3 nucleotide sequence: TGTGCCACCAGTGATCAACGCATGCAGTATTTT.

This clonotype came up many times. The chain has TRBV18 and TRBJ2-5; D remains unclear. V was cut by 0 bases and J by 2 bases, with 7 bases left in between. Looked up from germline, CDR1 is KGHSH and CDR2 is LQKENI. The CDR3 extends over 14 amino acids. CDR3 in DNA: TGTGCCAGCTCACCACCGGCCAGTCAAGAGACCCAGTACTTC. Its translation is CASSPPASQETQYF.

The table lists this clonotype with many counts. The J gene is TRBJ1-5, the V gene TRBV7-2; D call uncertain. The CDR3 runs 17 residues. The V end was cut by 0 bases, the J end by 1 base, with 13 bases between. Germline V lookup: CDR1 SGHTA, CDR2 FQGNSA. CDR3 nucleotides: TGTGCCAGCAGCTTAGCTGTCCGACCTACAAGCAATCAGCCCCAGCATTTT. Translated, it gives CASSLAVRPTSNQPQHF.

The V call is TRBV18, the J call TRBJ2-1; possible D gene TRBD2, 6 bases. The V end lost 6 bases, the J end lost 3 bases, and 18 bases lay between the germline ends. The CDR3 spans 16 residues. Germline assignment: CDR1 KGHSH and CDR2 LQKENI. The CDR3 bases are TGTGCCAGCTCCCGGTCCGGGACTCCCTTCTACAATGAGCAGTTCTTC. Amino acid sequence: CASSRSGTPFYNEQFF.

This clonotype was recorded many times. The chain carries TRBV3-1 and TRBJ2-7; TRBD2 agrees at 7 bases. Germline-derived CDR1 and CDR2 are LGHDT and YNNKEL (reference sequence). V shed 1 base and J 2 bases; nucleotides not matched to a gene: 5. CDR3 size: 15 residues. CDR3 residues: CASSQVTGGPYEQYF. The CDR3, as DNA: TGTGCCAGCAGCCAAGTTACGGGAGGACCCTACGAGCAGTACTTC.

Many counts were recorded for this clonotype. The V call is TRBV5-1, the J call TRBJ2-2; the D call may be TRBD1 or TRBD2 (5 bases each). This CDR3 comprises 15 residues. CDR1 SGHRS and CDR2 YFSETQ come from the germline V gene. V was clipped by 1 base and J by 6 bases, with 13 bases between them. CDR3 sequence (DNA): TGCGCCAGCAGCTTGTTAGGGGACCAAGCCGGGGAGCTGTTTTTT. Protein: CASSLLGDQAGELFF.

The chain recombines TRBV30 with TRBJ2-3; 11 bases fit TRBD2. J lost 5 bases, V lost 1 base, and 8 bases had no gene match. CDR3 length: 16 amino acids. CDR1 GTSNPN and CDR2 SVGIG come from the germline V gene (reference sequence). The CDR3 nucleotides read TGTGCCTGGAGTGGAGTAGCGGGGGGGCCAGGAGATACGCAGTATTTT. Protein sequence: CAWSGVAGGPGDTQYF.

This clonotype was seen at least ten times. This rearrangement joins TRBV7-9 to TRBJ2-1, with D perhaps TRBD1 (6 bases). This CDR3 has 15 residues. The germline CDR1 and CDR2 sequences are SEHNR and FQNEAQ (reference sequence). V dropped 1 base and J dropped 4 bases, with 11 bases sitting between them. Here the CDR3 DNA reads TGTGCCAGCAGCTTAGAGTTGGACAGATACAATGAGCAGTTCTTC. It specifies CASSLELDRYNEQFF.

This clonotype has ten or more counts. The DNA of the CDR3 is TGTGCCAGCAGCTGGGGGTCTTCGCGCACAGCTCTCAATGAGCAGTTCTTC. Translating gives CASSWGSSRTALNEQFF. The rearrangement joins TRBV7-2 to TRBJ2-1; D tentatively fits TRBD1 or TRBD2 (5 bases each). Germline V gene data show CDR1 as SGHTA and CDR2 as FQGNSA. V was clipped by 4 bases and J by 6 bases, with 22 bases between them. The CDR3 spans 17 residues.

This clonotype showed up many times. The J gene is TRBJ1-1, the V gene TRBV27, with a tentative D call TRBD1 (5 bases). Trimming removed 8 bases at V and 1 base at J, with 14 bases between. Germline CDR1 MNHEY, CDR2 SMNVEV (reference sequence). CDR3 size: 14 residues. The CDR3 region has the DNA TGTGCCAGCCAGACGTTGGGGACGAACACTGAAGCTTTCTTT. Its translation: CASQTLGTNTEAFF.

The rearrangement joins TRBV20-1 to TRBJ2-7, with a weak D call TRBD2 (5 bases). V lost 4 bases and J lost 0, with 13 bases in between. Germline assignment: CDR1 DFQATT and CDR2 SNEGSKA (reference sequence). The CDR3 is 14 residues long. In DNA, the CDR3 is TGCAGTGCTATGAAGCCGACTAACTCCTACGAGCAGTACTTC. As protein: CSAMKPTNSYEQYF.

This clonotype was counted ten times or more. The gene calls are TRBV4-1 and TRBJ1-6; 10 bases map to TRBD1. The CDR3 loop spans 18 amino acids. CDR1 is MGHRA and CDR2 is YSYEKL in the germline V gene. V shed 1 base and J 9 bases; nucleotides not matched to a gene: 12. As DNA, the CDR3 is TGCGCCAGCAGCCAAGTCCGGGACAGGGGTGATCATTTTTCACCCCTCCACTTT. It yields the protein CASSQVRDRGDHFSPLHF.

This clonotype was detected ten times or more. The chain carries TRBV30 and TRBJ2-5, with 11 positions matching TRBD2. Per the germline V gene, CDR1 is GTSNPN and CDR2 is SVGIG (reference sequence). The CDR3 covers 15 residues. After removal of 8 bases from V and 3 bases from J, the junction contained 11 bases not matched to a gene. CDR3 amino acids: CAGLTSGRIEETQYF. DNA of the CDR3: TGTGCCGGACTAACTAGCGGGAGAATAGAAGAGACCCAGTACTTC.

The table lists this clonotype with a few counts. The chain joins TRBV30 to TRBJ2-1, with TRBD1 matching 8 bases. This CDR3 contains 11 residues. V trimming: 5 bases; J trimming: 12 bases; junction bases outside the gene matches: 6. Germline values: CDR1 GTSNPN, CDR2 SVGIG (reference sequence). The CDR3 is CAWDFGTGQFF. For the CDR3, the DNA is TGTGCCTGGGATTTCGGGACAGGGCAGTTCTTC.

This clonotype was seen at least ten times. V usage is TRBV29-1 and J usage is TRBJ2-7, with 10 bases lining up with TRBD2. The germline V gene encodes CDR1 SQVTM and CDR2 ANQGSEA. After removal of 3 bases from V and 4 bases from J, the junction contained 6 bases not matched to a gene. The CDR3 is 14 residues long. The CDR3 DNA reads as TGCAGCGTTGAGATGGGGACTAGCGAGTACGAGCAGTACTTC. Protein product: CSVEMGTSEYEQYF.

This clonotype appeared a few times. This rearrangement joins TRBV3-1 to TRBJ2-1; tentative D call: TRBD2 (6 bases). CDR3 length: 18 residues. Germline-derived CDR1 and CDR2 are LGHDT and YNNKEL (reference sequence). V lost 2 bases and J 2 bases, leaving 19 bases between the germline ends. As DNA, the CDR3 is TGTGCCAGCAGCCAATGGGCTGGGCTAGCGAGAACCTACAATGAGCAGTTCTTC. Encoded protein: CASSQWAGLARTYNEQFF.

This clonotype was observed many times. The chain couples TRBV5-1 to TRBJ2-7; D not certain. The germline V gene encodes CDR1 SGHRS and CDR2 YFSETQ. CDR3 size: 13 residues. The V end was cut by 6 bases, the J end by 5 bases, with 15 bases between. The DNA of the CDR3 is TGCGCCAGCACCCTTAGAGGACCGGACGAGCAGTACTTC. This sequence encodes CASTLRGPDEQYF.

CDR3 DNA sequence: TGTGCCAGCAGCGTAGGGCCGGGCGGGGAAGTCTACAATGAGCAGTTCTTC. It specifies CASSVGPGGEVYNEQFF. V and J are TRBV9 and TRBJ2-1; tentative D call: TRBD2 (6 bases). Germline assignment: CDR1 SGDLS and CDR2 YYNGEE. This CDR3 has 17 amino acids. Between the trimmed V and J ends, which lost 0 bases and 3 bases, there was a span of 16 bases.

This chain uses TRBV6-2 or TRBV6-3 with TRBJ2-1; perhaps TRBD1 as D (6 bases). Germline CDR1 and CDR2: MNHEY and SVGEGT. The ends were cut back, 8 bases at V and 0 bases at J, with 17 bases in the middle. The CDR3 length is 16 residues. The DNA of the CDR3 is TGTGCCAGCCGTGGGATGGACAGTTTCTCCTACAATGAGCAGTTCTTC. As protein: CASRGMDSFSYNEQFF.

The V call is TRBV5-1, the J call TRBJ1-2; a possible D gene is TRBD1 (6 bases). CDR3 length: 14 amino acids. The germline gives CDR1 SGHRS, CDR2 YFSETQ. Trimming took 5 bases from V and 4 from J, leaving 15 bases between them. CDR3 in amino acids: CASRPGQSFYGYTF. The DNA of the CDR3 is TGCGCCAGCAGGCCCGGACAGTCATTCTATGGCTACACCTTC. The full variable domain, completed using reference TRBV5-1 and TRBJ1-2, is KAGVTQTPRYLIKTRGQQVTLSCSPISGHRSVSWYQQTPGQGLQFLFEYFSETQRNKGNFPGRFSGRQFSNSRSEMNVSTLELGDSALYLCASRPGQSFYGYTFGSGTRLTVV.

This clonotype was recorded at least ten times. The chain joins TRBV27 to TRBJ2-7; D might be TRBD2 (6 bases). Per germline, CDR1 MNHEY and CDR2 SMNVEV (reference sequence). Trimming shortened V by 2 bases and J by 2 bases, and 10 bases separated the two germline ends. The CDR3 totals 14 residues. CDR3 loop: CASSLRGSTYEQYV. The CDR3 DNA is TGTGCCAGCAGTTTACGGGGGAGCACCTACGAGCAGTACGTC.

This clonotype was detected only once. A much more abundant neighbour one base away suggests this may be a read error. This CDR3 is missing its conserved last phenylalanine or tryptophan, likely due to a read error. The rearrangement uses TRBV4-1 and TRBJ1-1; D not certain. CDR1 MGHRA and CDR2 YSYEKL come from the germline V gene. V was cut by 0 bases and J by 5 bases, with 7 bases left in between. CDR3 size: 13 residues. CDR3 DNA: TGCGCCAGCAGCCAAGAGAGGGAGACTGAAGCTTTCTCT. This gives the protein CASSQERETEAFS.

Many counts were recorded for this clonotype. The V call is TRBV14, the J call TRBJ2-1, with a possible D match to TRBD2 (5 bases). Germline V lookup: CDR1 SGHDN, CDR2 FVKESK. V dropped 4 bases and J dropped 7 bases, with 14 bases sitting between them. The CDR3 runs to 14 residues. CDR3 nucleotide sequence: TGTGCCAGCAGCCTTAGCGAGGGTAGGAATGAGCAGTTCTTC. It codes for CASSLSEGRNEQFF.

This clonotype was counted at least ten times. This rearrangement joins TRBV4-1 to TRBJ1-5; possible D gene TRBD1, 5 bases. The CDR3 has 16 amino acids. In germline, CDR1 is MGHRA, CDR2 YSYEKL. Trimming stripped 0 bases from V and 6 bases from J, with 15 bases between. The DNA for the CDR3 is TGCGCCAGCAGCCAAGATCCAGTCCCTGGGGGTCAGCCCCAGCATTTT. Protein sequence: CASSQDPVPGGQPQHF.